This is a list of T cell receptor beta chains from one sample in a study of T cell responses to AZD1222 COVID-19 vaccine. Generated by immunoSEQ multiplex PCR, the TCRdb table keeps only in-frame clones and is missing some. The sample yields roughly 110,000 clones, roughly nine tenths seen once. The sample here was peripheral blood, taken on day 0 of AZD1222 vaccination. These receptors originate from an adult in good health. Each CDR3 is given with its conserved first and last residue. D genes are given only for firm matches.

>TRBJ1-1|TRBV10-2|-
CASKKTGTEAFF
TGCGCCAGCAAAAAAACCGGGACGGAGGCTTTCTTT
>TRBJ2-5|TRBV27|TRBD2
CASSPPLSAGGTQYF
TGTGCCAGCAGTCCACCGCTATCAGCGGGAGGGACCCAGTACTTC
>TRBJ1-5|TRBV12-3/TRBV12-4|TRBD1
CASRDRSNQPQHF
TGTGCCAGCAGGGACAGGAGCAATCAGCCCCAGCATTTT
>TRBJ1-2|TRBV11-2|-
CASRGRGGDGYTF
TGTGCCAGCAGGGGGAGAGGTGGAGATGGCTACACCTTC
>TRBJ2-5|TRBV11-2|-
CASSSGRPLGETQYF
TGTGCCAGCAGCTCGGGACGGCCGTTGGGGGAGACCCAGTACTTC
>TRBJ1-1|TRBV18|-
CASSPLNTVNTEAFF
TGTGCCAGCTCACCATTAAACACCGTGAACACTGAAGCTTTCTTT
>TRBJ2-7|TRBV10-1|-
CASGGQQNEQYF
TGCGCCAGCGGAGGACAGCAGAACGAGCAGTACTTC
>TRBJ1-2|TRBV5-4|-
CASSFGQGSYGYTF
TGTGCCAGCAGCTTTGGGCAGGGTAGCTATGGCTACACCTTC
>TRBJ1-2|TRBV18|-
CASSLGPGQGYGYTF
TGTGCCAGCTCATTGGGACCGGGACAAGGCTATGGCTACACCTTC
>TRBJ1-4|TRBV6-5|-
CASSYSPTSTNEKLFF
TGTGCCAGCAGTTACTCGCCCACCTCAACTAATGAAAAACTGTTTTTT
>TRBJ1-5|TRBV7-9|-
CASSLRIIWAQNSNQPQHF
TGTGCCAGCAGCTTAAGAATCATCTGGGCACAAAATAGCAATCAGCCCCAGCATTTT